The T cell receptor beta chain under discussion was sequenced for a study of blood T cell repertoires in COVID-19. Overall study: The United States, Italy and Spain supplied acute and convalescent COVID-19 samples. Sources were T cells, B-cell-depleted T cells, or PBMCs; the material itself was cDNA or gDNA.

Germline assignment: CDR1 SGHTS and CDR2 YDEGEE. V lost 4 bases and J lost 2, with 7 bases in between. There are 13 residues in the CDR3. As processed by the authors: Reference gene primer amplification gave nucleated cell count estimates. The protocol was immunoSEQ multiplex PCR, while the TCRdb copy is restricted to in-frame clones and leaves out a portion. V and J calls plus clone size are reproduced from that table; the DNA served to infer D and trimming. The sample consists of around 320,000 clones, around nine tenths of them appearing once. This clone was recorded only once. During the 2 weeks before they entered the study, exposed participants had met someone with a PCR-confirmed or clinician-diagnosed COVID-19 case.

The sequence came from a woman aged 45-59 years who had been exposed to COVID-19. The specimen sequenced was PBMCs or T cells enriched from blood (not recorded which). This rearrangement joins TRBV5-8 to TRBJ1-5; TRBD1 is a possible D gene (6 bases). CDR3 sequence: CASSPGGNQPQHF. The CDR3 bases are TGTGCCAGCAGCCCAGGGGGCAATCAGCCCCAGCATTTT.